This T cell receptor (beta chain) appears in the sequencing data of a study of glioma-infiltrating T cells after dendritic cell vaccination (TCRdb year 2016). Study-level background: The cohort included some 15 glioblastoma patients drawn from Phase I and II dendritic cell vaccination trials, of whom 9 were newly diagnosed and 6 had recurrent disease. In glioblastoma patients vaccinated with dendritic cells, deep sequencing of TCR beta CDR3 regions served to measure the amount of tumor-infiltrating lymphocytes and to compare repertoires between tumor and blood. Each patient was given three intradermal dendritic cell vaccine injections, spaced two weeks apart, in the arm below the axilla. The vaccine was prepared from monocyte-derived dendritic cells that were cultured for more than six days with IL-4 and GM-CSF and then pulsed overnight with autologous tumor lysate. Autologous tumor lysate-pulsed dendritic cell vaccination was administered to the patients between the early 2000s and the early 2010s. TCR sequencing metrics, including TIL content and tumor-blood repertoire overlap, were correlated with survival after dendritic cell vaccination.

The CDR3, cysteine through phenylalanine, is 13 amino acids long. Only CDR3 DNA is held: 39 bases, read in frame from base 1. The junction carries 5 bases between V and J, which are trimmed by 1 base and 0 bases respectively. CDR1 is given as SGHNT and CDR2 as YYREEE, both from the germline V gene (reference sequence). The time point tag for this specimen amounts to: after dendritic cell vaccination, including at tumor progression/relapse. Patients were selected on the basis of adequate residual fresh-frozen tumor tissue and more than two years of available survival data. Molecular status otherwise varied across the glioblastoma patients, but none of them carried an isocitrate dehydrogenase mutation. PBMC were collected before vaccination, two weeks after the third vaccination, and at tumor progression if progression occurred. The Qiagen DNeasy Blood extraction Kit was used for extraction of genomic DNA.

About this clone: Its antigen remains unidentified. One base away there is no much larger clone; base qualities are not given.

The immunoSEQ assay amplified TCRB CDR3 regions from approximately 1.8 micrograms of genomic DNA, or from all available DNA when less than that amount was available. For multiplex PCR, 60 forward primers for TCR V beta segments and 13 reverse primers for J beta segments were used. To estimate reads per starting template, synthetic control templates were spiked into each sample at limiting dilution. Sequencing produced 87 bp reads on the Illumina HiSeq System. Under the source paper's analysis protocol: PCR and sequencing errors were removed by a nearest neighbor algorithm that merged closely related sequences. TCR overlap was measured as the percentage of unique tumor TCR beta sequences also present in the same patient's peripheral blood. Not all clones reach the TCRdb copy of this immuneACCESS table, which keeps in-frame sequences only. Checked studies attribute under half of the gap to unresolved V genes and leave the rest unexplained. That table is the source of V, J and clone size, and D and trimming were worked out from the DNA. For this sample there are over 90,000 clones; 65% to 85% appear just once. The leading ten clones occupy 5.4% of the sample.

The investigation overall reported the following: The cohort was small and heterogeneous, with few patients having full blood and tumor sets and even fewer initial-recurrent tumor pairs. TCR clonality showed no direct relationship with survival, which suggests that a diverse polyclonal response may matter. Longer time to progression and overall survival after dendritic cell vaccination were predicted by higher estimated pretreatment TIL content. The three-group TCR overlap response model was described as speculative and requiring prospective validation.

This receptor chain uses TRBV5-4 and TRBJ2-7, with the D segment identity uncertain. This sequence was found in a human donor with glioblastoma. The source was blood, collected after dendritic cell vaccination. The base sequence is TGTGCCAGCAGCTTGACGAGCTCCTACGAGCAGTACTTC. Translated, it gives CASSLTSSYEQYF. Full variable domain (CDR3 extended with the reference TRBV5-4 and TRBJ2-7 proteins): ETGVTQSPTHLIKTRGQQVTLRCSSQSGHNTVSWYQQALGQGPQFIFQYYREEENGRGNFPPRFSGLQFPNYSSELNVNALELDDSALYLCASSLTSSYEQYFGPGTRLTVT.